This TCR beta chain was sequenced during a study of blood T cell repertoires in COVID-19. About the study: Samples came from the United States, Italy and Spain, spanning acute and convalescent COVID-19. T cells, B-cell-depleted T cells, or PBMCs provided the cDNA or gDNA that served as material.

This table comes from immunoSEQ multiplex PCR, and its TCRdb copy is limited to in-frame clones, with some not included. The sample lists over 120,000 clones, over 60% occurring once. The origin of this receptor is a woman aged 45-60 years who had recovered from COVID-19. Sequencing input: PBMCs or T cells enriched from blood (not recorded which).

The CDR3 here is CASSLPGTSGGRTQYF. The CDR3 bases are TGTGCCAGCAGCTTGCCCGGGACTAGCGGGGGGCGCACGCAGTATTTT. J is TRBJ2-3 and V is TRBV5-4; 15 bases align to TRBD2. There are 16 residues in the CDR3. After removal of 1 base from V and 9 bases from J, the junction contained 6 bases not matched to a gene. The germline V gene encodes CDR1 SGHNT and CDR2 YYREEE (reference sequence).